This T cell receptor beta chain originates from a study of regulatory T cells in long-lasting Graves disease. For the study at large: Graves' patients (newly diagnosed) had been on antithyroid drugs under 3 months.

HTBI primers from iRepertoire and Arm-PCR of CDR3 regions yielded the TCR beta libraries. TCRdb fed the multiplex PCR reads into MiXCR, producing one record per CDR3 protein. The table has under 450,000 distinct CDR3 sequences, approximately 12% seen once. This CDR3 comprises 14 residues. Per germline, CDR1 DFQATT and CDR2 SNEGSKA (reference sequence). Trimming cost V 3 bases and J 0 bases, with 11 bases left between them. The sample holds many counts of this clonotype. As to time point: newly diagnosed GD, antithyroid drugs for less than 3 months. PBMC-derived RNA was used for the TCR library. The data were also submitted as part of a second study, on T cells in Graves' hyperthyroidism and ophthalmopathy. That work adds: Orbital computed tomography, thyroid ultrasound, serum thyroxine and TRAb, and clinical symptoms together informed the diagnoses. Ophthalmopathy got predicted by the model a median approximately 6.4 months before its onset.

The material sequenced was peripheral blood mononuclear cells (PBMCs), taken at new diagnosis, from a patient treated with antithyroid drugs. The J gene is TRBJ1-1, the V gene TRBV20-1; TRBD1 is a possible D gene (5 bases). This TCR was sampled from a young woman with Graves disease. Written as DNA, the CDR3 is TGCAGTGCTAGGATAGGGGCCATGAACACTGAAGCTTTCTTT. It codes for CSARIGAMNTEAFF.